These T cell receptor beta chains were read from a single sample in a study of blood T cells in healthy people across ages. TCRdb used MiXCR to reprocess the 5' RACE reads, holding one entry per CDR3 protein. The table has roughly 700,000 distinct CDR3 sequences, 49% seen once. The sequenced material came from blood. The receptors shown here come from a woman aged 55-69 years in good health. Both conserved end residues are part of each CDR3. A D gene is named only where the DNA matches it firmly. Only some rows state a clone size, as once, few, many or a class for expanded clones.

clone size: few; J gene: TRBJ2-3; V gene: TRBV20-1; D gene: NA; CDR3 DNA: TGCAGTGCTCATAGCGGGACAGTCACAGATACGCAGTATTTT; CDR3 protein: CSAHSGTVTDTQYF
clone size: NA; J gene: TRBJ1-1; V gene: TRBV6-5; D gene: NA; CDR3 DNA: TGTGCCAGTAGTTATCGGGCAGCGAACACTGAAGCTTTCTTT; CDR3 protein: CASSYRAANTEAFF
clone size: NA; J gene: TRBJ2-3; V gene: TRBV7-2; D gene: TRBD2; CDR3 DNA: TGTGCCAGCAGCTTAGCGCCACTAGCGGGAGGACCAGATACGCAGTATTTT; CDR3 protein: CASSLAPLAGGPDTQYF
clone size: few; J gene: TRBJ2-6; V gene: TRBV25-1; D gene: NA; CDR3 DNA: TGTGCCAGCAGTGAATACCTGATGACTGGGGCCAACGTCCTGACTTTC; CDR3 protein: CASSEYLMTGANVLTF
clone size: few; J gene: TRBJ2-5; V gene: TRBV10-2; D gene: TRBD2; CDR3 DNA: TGCGCCACGAGACTAGCGGGTCAAGAGACCCAGTACTTC; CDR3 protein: CATRLAGQETQYF
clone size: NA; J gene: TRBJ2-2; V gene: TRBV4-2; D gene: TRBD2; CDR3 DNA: TGTGCCAGCAGCCGAGACGCAGCGGGAGGGAGCGGGGAGCTGTTTTTT; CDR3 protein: CASSRDAAGGSGELFF
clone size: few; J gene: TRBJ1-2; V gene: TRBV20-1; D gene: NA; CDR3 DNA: TGCAGTGCTAGAGGATACGGCTACACCTTC; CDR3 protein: CSARGYGYTF
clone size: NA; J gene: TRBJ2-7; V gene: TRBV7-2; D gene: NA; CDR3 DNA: TGTGCCAGCAGCTTAGCTGGCAAGACCTCCTACGAGCAGTACTTC; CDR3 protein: CASSLAGKTSYEQYF
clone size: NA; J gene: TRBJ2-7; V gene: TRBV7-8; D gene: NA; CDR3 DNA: TGTGCCAGCAGCTTAGCGCGGGATCGCGAGCAGTACTTC; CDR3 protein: CASSLARDREQYF
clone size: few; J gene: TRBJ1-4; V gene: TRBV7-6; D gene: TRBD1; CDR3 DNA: TGTGCCAGCAGCCCGGTACAGGGGGTCGAAAAACTGTTTTTT; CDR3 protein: CASSPVQGVEKLFF
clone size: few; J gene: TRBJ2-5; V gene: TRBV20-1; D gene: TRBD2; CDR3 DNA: TGCAGTGCCTCCCGAGGAGCGGGAGGGCCCGGGGAGACCCAGTACTTC; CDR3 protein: CSASRGAGGPGETQYF
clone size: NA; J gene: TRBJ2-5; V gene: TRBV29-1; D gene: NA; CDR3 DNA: TGCAGCGTTGACGGGAAAGAGACCCGGTACTTC; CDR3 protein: CSVDGKETRYF
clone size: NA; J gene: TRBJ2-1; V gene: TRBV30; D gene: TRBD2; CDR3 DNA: TGTGCCTTGGCGCAGGGACTGACTAGCGGGAGGGCCCAGGAGCAGTTCTTC; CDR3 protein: CALAQGLTSGRAQEQFF
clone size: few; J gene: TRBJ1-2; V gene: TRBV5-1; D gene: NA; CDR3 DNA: TGCGCCAGCAGCTTGGGAGATCCAGGCTATGGCTACACCTTC; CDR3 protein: CASSLGDPGYGYTF
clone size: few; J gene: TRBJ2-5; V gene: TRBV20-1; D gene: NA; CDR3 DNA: TGCAGTGCTAGAGATATAACAGTTCAAGAGACCCAGTACTTC; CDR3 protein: CSARDITVQETQYF
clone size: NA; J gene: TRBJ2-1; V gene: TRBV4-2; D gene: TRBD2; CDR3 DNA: TGTGCCAGCGCCGGGACTAGACCTGGCAATGAGCAGTTCTTC; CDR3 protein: CASAGTRPGNEQFF
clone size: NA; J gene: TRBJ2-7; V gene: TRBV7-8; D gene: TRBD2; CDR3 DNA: TGTGCCAGCAGCGAGCCCCTACTAGCGGGGGACTACGAGCAGTACTTC; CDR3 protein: CASSEPLLAGDYEQYF
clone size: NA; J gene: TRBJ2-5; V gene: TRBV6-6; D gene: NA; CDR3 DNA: TGTGCCAGCAGTTCAGAGGACGGAGTCTACAATGAGCAGTACTTC; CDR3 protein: CASSSEDGVYNEQYF
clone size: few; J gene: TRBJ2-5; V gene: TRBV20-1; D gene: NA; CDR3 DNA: TGCAGTGCCCCCCGGGAAACCCAAGAGACCCAGTACTTC; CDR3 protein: CSAPRETQETQYF
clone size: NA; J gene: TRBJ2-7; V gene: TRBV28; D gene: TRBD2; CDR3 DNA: TGTGCCAGCCTAGCGGCCTCCTACGAGCAGTACTTC; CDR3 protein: CASLAASYEQYF
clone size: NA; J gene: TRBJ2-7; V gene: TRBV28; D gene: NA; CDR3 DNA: TGTGCCAGCAGTTTGTCGCAGGGAAACACCTACGAGCAGTACTTC; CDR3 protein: CASSLSQGNTYEQYF
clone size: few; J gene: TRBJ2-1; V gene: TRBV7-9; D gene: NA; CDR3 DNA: TGTGCCAGCAGCTTAGCGGAGAGTGAGCAGTTCTTC; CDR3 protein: CASSLAESEQFF
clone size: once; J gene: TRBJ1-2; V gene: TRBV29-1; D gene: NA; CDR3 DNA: TGCAGCGTCTCCAGGGTTGGTGGCTACACCTTC; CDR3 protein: CSVSRVGGYTF
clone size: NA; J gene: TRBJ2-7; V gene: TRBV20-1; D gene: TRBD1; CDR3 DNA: TGCAGTGCTAGTTTTCCAGGGGGAAGGGACGAGCAGTACTTC; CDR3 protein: CSASFPGGRDEQYF
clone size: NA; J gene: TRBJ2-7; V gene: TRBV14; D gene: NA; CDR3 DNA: TGTGCCAGCAGAATAGTGGGGCCATTCTCCTACGAGCAGTACTTC; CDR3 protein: CASRIVGPFSYEQYF
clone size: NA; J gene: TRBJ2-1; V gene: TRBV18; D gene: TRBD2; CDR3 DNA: TGTGCCAGCTCACCGTTTAGCGGGAGGAGGGGATACAATGAGCAGTTCTTC; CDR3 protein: CASSPFSGRRGYNEQFF
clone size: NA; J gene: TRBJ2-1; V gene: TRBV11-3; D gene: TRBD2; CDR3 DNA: TGTGCCAGCAGCTTGGGGGGGAGCGGGAGCTCCTACAATGAGCAGTTCTTC; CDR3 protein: CASSLGGSGSSYNEQFF
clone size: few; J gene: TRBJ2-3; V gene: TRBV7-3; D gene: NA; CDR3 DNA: TGTGCCAGCAGCCCCCGGAAAAAGCGGAGACCAGATACGCAGTATTTT; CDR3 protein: CASSPRKKRRPDTQYF
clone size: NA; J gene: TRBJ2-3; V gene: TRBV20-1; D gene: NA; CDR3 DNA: TGCAGTGCTATCCACAGGAGAACTAGCACAGATACGCAGTATTTT; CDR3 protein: CSAIHRRTSTDTQYF
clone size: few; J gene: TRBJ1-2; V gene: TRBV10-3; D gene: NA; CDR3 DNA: TGTGCCATCAGTATGGGAGGCTATGGCTACACCTTC; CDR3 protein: CAISMGGYGYTF
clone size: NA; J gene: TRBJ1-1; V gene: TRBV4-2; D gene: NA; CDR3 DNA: TGTGCCAGCAGCCAAGAACCCCGCCTCCGGGGCACTGAAGCTTTCTTT; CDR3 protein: CASSQEPRLRGTEAFF
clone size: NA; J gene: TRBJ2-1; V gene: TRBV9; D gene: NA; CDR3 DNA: TGTGCCAGCAGCGTAGCTACTGCCGGGGCAGGGCGGGTATCCTACAATGAGCAGTTCTTC; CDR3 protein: CASSVATAGAGRVSYNEQFF
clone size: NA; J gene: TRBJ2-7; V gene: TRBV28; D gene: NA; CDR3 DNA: TGTGCCAGCAGTTGGGGGGAGAACCCCTACGAGCAGTACTTC; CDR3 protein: CASSWGENPYEQYF